Detailed here is one TCR beta chain. Antigen unknown. Possible read error: a much larger clone is one base away. The sample belongs to a study of identical twins. Study conclusions and caveats: Donors were not followed over many years; analysis was cross-sectional.

A universal primer site was created by template switching, with the cDNA bearing unique molecular identifiers. Each CDR3 protein gets one entry after TCRdb re-called the 5' RACE reads with MiXCR. The sample has hundreds of thousands of distinct CDR3 sequences; more than 6.5% are singletons. This CDR3 is 15 amino acids long. The germline gives CDR1 SGHAT, CDR2 FQNNGV. The sample was also reused in another study, on yellow fever vaccine responses in identical twins. This second study says: Reportedly, the T cell response mounted by twins to vaccine seemed partly convergent, partly personalized.

Sequencing was performed on PBMCs. The sequence derives from a woman between 18 and 29 years old in good health. V and J are TRBV11-2 and TRBJ2-1; possible D gene TRBD1, 8 bases. Here the CDR3 DNA reads TGTACCAGCAGCCAAGGACAGGGAGGGGGTAATGAGCAGTTCTTC. This sequence encodes CTSSQGQGGGNEQFF.